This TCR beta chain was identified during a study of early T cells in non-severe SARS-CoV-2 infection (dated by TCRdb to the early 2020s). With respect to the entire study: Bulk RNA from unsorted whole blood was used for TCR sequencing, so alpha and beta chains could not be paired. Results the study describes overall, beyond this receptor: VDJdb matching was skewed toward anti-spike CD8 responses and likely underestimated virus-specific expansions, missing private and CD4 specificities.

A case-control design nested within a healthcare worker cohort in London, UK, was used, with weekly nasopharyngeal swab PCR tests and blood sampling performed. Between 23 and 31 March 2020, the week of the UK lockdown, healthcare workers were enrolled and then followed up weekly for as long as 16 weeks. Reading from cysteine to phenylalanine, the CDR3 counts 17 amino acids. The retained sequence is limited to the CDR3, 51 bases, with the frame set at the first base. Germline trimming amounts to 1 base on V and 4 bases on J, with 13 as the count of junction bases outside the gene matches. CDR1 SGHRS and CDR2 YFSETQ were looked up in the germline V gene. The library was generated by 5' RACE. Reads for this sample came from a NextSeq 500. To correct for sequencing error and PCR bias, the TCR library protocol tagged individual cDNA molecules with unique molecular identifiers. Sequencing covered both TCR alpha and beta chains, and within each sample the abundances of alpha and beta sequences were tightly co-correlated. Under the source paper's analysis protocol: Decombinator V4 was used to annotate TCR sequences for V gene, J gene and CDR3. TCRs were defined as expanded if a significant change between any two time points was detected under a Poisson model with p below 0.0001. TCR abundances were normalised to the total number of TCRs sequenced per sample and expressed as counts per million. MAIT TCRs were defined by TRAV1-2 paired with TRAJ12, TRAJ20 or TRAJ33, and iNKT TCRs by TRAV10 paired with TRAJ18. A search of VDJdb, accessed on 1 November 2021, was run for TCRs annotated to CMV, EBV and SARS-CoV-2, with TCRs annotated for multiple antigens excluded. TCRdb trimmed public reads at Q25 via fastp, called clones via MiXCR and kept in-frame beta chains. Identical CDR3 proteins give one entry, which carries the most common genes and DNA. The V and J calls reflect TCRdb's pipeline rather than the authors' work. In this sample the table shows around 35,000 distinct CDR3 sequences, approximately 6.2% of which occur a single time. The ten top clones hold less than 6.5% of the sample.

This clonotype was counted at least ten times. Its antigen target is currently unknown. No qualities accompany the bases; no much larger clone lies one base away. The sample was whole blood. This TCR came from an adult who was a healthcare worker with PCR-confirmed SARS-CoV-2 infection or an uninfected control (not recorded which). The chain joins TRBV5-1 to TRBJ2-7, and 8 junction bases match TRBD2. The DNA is TGCGCCAGCAGCTTGTCCGGCGGGGGGACTTTAGGATACGAGCAGTACTTC. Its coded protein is CASSLSGGGTLGYEQYF.